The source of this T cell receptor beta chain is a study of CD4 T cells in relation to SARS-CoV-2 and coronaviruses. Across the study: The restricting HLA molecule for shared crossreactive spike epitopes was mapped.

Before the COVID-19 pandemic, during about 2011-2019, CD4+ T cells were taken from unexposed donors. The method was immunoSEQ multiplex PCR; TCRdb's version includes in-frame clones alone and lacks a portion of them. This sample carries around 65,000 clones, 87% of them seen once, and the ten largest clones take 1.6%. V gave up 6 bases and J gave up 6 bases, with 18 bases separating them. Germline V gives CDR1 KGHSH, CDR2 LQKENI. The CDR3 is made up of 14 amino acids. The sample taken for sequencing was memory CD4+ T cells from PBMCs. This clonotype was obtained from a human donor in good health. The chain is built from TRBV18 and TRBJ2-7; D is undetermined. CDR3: CASSLGYQFGEQYF. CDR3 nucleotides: TGTGCCAGCTCTCTCGGGTACCAATTCGGCGAGCAGTACTTC.